Here is one T cell receptor beta chain with its context. The data are from a study of shared clonotypes between healthy human individuals. Sequencing used immunoSEQ multiplex PCR; TCRdb keeps in-frame clones, though not all of them. The sample lists millions of clones; 85% to 95% were seen once. The CDR3 sequence is 11 residues long. CDR1 and CDR2 from the germline V gene are SEHNR and FQNEAQ (reference sequence). The ends were cut back, 4 bases at V and 9 bases at J, with 9 bases in the middle. Input material: naive CD4+ T cells sorted from blood. Subset reported: CD45RA+ positively selected. The rearrangement joins TRBV7-9 to TRBJ1-2; possible D gene TRBD1, 6 bases. The TCR was taken from a man younger than 35 in good health. The CDR3 DNA is TGTGCCAGCAGCTACAGGGACCGCTACACCTTC. Translated, it gives CASSYRDRYTF.